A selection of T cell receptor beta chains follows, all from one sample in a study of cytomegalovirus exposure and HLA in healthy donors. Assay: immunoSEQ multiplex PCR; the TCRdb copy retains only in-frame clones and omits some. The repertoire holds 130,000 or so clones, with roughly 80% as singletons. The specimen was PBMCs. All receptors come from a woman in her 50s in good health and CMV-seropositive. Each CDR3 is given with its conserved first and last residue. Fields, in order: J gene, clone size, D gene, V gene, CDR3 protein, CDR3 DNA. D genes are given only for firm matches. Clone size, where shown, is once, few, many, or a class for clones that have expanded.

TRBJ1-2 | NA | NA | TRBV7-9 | CASSLTEINYGYTF | TGTGCCAGCAGCTTAACCGAGATTAACTATGGCTACACCTTC
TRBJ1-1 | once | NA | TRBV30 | CAWRTQGTGEAFF | TGTGCCTGGAGGACACAGGGTACGGGTGAAGCTTTCTTT
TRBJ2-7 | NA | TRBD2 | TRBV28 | CASSFSLGLAPTYEQYF | TGTGCCAGCAGTTTCAGCTTGGGACTAGCGCCGACCTACGAGCAGTACTTC
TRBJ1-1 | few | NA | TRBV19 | CASSIESDYTEAFF | TGTGCCAGTAGTATAGAATCAGATTACACTGAAGCTTTCTTT
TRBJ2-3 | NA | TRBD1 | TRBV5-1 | CASSLRTGGTDTQYF | TGCGCCAGCAGCCTCCGGACAGGGGGGACAGATACGCAGTATTTT
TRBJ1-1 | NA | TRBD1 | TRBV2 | CASDNRGSEAFF | TGTGCCAGCGATAACAGGGGCTCTGAAGCTTTCTTT
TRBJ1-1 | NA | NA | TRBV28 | CASTYSLLNTEAFF | TGTGCCAGCACATACTCGTTGTTAAACACTGAAGCTTTCTTT
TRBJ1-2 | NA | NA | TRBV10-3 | CAITNSGQGYGYTF | TGTGCCATCACCAACTCGGGGCAGGGGTATGGCTACACCTTC
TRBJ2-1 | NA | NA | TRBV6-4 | CASSDLRGGDHDEQFF | TGTGCCAGCAGTGACCTTAGGGGGGGGGACCATGATGAGCAGTTCTTC
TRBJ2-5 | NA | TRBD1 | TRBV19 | CASSLTGIGETQYF | TGTGCCAGTAGCTTGACAGGGATAGGCGAGACCCAGTACTTC
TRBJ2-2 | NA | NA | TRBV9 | CASSVDRRGTGELFF | TGTGCCAGCAGCGTAGACCGGAGGGGCACCGGGGAGCTGTTTTTT
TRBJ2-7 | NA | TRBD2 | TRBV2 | CATILAASYEQYF | TGTGCCACCATTCTAGCGGCCTCCTACGAGCAGTACTTC
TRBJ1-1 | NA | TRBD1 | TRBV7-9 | CASSLEQGASEAFF | TGTGCCAGCAGCTTGGAACAGGGGGCATCTGAAGCTTTCTTT
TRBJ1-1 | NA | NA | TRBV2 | CASSDPGVTEAFF | TGTGCCAGCAGTGACCCAGGGGTCACTGAAGCTTTCTTT
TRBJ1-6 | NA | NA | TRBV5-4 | CASSLGGATYNSPLHF | TGTGCCAGCAGCTTGGGTGGGGCCACCTATAATTCACCCCTCCACTTT
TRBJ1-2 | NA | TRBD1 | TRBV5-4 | CASSRTGGYGYTF | TGTGCCAGCAGTCGGACAGGGGGGTATGGCTACACCTTC
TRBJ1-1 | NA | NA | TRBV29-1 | CSVLKGDTEAFF | TGCAGCGTCCTTAAGGGGGACACTGAAGCTTTCTTT